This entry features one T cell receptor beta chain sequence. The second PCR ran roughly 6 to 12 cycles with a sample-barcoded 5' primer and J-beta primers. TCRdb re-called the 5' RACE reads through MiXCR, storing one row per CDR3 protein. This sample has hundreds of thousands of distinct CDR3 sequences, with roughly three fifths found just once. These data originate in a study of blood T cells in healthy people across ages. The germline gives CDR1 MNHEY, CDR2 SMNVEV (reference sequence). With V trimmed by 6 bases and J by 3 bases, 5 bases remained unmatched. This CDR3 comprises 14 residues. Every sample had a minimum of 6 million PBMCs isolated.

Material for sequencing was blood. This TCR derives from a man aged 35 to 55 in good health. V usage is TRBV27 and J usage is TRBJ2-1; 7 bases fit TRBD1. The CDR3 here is CASRFRTGYNEQFF. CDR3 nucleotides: TGTGCCAGCAGATTCAGGACAGGCTACAATGAGCAGTTCTTC.